Listed below are T cell receptor beta chains from one sample, sequenced in a study of T-cell memory formation after mild COVID-19. From the 5' RACE reads, TCRdb called clonotypes with MiXCR, one entry per CDR3 protein. Here the sample spans 300,000 or so distinct CDR3 sequences, 15% to 20% being singletons. The sequenced sample consisted of PBMCs or a T cell subset sorted from them (not recorded which). The receptors originated from a man between 18 and 35 years old who had mild COVID-19 (a few samples of this study predate the infection). Cell type and time point are not known. Each CDR3 is given with its conserved first and last residue. D genes are given only for firm matches. Not all rows give a size; the values are once, few, many and, for expanded clones, a class.

-	TRBJ2-5	-	16	TRBV6-5	TGTGCCAGCAGGTACTCCCGCGGGGGCGGAGGAGAGACCCAGTACTTC	CASRYSRGGGGETQYF
TRBD1	TRBJ1-1	few	17	TRBV27	TGTGCCAGCAGTTCCCTCAGGGGGCGGAGGGGGAACACTGAAGCTTTCTTT	CASSSLRGRRGNTEAFF
TRBD1	TRBJ2-5	-	15	TRBV5-1	TGCGCCAGCAGCTTCCGGGACAGGGGTGAAGAGACCCAGTACTTC	CASSFRDRGEETQYF
TRBD1	TRBJ2-1	few	14	TRBV28	TGTGCCAGCAGGCGACAGGGGTGGCACAATGAGCAGTTCTTC	CASRRQGWHNEQFF
-	TRBJ2-2	few	18	TRBV21-1	TGTGCCAGCAGCCTACTCACCGGGGTAAAAACCCGGACCGGGGAGCTGTTTTTT	CASSLLTGVKTRTGELFF
-	TRBJ2-1	few	12	TRBV9	TGTGCCAGCAGCGGCCTACAGGATGAGCAGTTCTTC	CASSGLQDEQFF
TRBD2	TRBJ2-5	few	15	TRBV20-1	TGCAGTGCTAGTGAGGAGCGGGGGGTCCAAGAGACCCAGTACTTC	CSASEERGVQETQYF
TRBD2	TRBJ2-3	-	17	TRBV4-2	TGTGCCAGCAGCCAAGGTATCCTAGCGGGGTTATCAGATACGCAGTATTTT	CASSQGILAGLSDTQYF
-	TRBJ2-3	few	12	TRBV7-3	TGTGCCAGCAGCTTAGGGATGGATACGCAGTATTTT	CASSLGMDTQYF
-	TRBJ2-6	few	16	TRBV12-5	TGTGCTAGTGCCCGCACCTCAGGGTTAGGGGCCAACGTCCTGACTTTC	CASARTSGLGANVLTF
TRBD1	TRBJ1-2	-	15	TRBV9	TGTGCCAGCAGCGTGTGGGACAGCCCTCAGGAAGGCTACACCTTC	CASSVWDSPQEGYTF
-	TRBJ1-5	few	14	TRBV12-3/TRBV12-4	TGTGCCAGCAGTTTCGACGGAGGGGATCAGCCCCAGCATTTT	CASSFDGGDQPQHF
TRBD2	TRBJ2-7	many	15	TRBV2	TGTGCCAGTGGACCCGGGACTAGCGGGCCCTACGAGCAGTACTTC	CASGPGTSGPYEQYF
-	TRBJ2-3	few	13	TRBV6-5	TGTGCCAGCAGTTACCCCCGCGGTTCTACGCAGTATTTT	CASSYPRGSTQYF
-	TRBJ1-1	-	14	TRBV5-1	TGCGCCAGCCGCATATGGGGGTGGGACACTGAAGCTTTCTTT	CASRIWGWDTEAFF
TRBD2	TRBJ2-1	-	16	TRBV7-8	TGTGCCAGCAGCCGCCAATTAGCGGGGGTCGGTAATGAGCAGTTCTTC	CASSRQLAGVGNEQFF
-	TRBJ1-5	many	17	TRBV28	TGTGCCAGCAGTTCCTACTACAGGGTAACTAGCAATCAGCCCCAGCATTTT	CASSSYYRVTSNQPQHF
-	TRBJ1-2	-	12	TRBV12-3/TRBV12-4	TGTGCCAGCAGCTCGGGAGGACGGGGCTACACCTTC	CASSSGGRGYTF
TRBD1	TRBJ2-7	few	14	TRBV25-1	TGTGCCAGCAGTGATAGGGACAGGCTACACGAGCAGTACTTC	CASSDRDRLHEQYF
TRBD1	TRBJ1-2	-	14	TRBV29-1	TGCAGCGTCTCTGACAGGGGGCTTAACTATGGCTACACCTTC	CSVSDRGLNYGYTF
-	TRBJ1-1	-	12	TRBV11-2	TGTGCCAGCAGCTTCGCCAGTCCTGAAGCTTTCTTT	CASSFASPEAFF
TRBD2	TRBJ2-3	-	16	TRBV7-2	TGTGCCAGCAGCTTTCGGGGGGGTCCGCGCACAGATACGCAGTATTTT	CASSFRGGPRTDTQYF
-	TRBJ2-4	few	14	TRBV7-9	TGTGCCAGCACCGATGAGCTAGCCAAAAACATTCAGTACTTC	CASTDELAKNIQYF
-	TRBJ2-3	-	13	TRBV4-3	TGCGCCAGCAGCCAAGATACGGCGGATACGCAGTATTTT	CASSQDTADTQYF
TRBD1	TRBJ2-2	many	15	TRBV5-1	TGCGCCAGCAGCAGGGGACAGGGGGCATCCGGGGAGCTGTTTTTT	CASSRGQGASGELFF
-	TRBJ1-1	-	13	TRBV7-2	TGTGCCAGCAGCCGAAGCACGAACACTGAAGCTTTCTTT	CASSRSTNTEAFF
-	TRBJ2-7	-	13	TRBV12-3/TRBV12-4	TGTGCCAGCAAGAGGCAGGGACCCTACGAGCAGTACTTC	CASKRQGPYEQYF
-	TRBJ2-1	many	13	TRBV7-2	TGTGCCAGCAGCCCCCGCACGGGGGGCGAGCAGTTCTTC	CASSPRTGGEQFF
-	TRBJ1-1	-	17	TRBV18	TGTGCCAGCTCCCTTAGCAGTTACAGCTCCTATGGCACTGAAGCTTTCTTT	CASSLSSYSSYGTEAFF
-	TRBJ1-2	-	16	TRBV6-5	TGTGCCAGCAGTTACTCGAAGGTGTCCATTTATGGCTACTACACCTTC	CASSYSKVSIYGYYTF
TRBD2	TRBJ2-1	many	17	TRBV9	TGTGCCAGCAGCCCTGGGGCGGCTAGCGGGTCTTACAATGAGCAGTTCTTC	CASSPGAASGSYNEQFF
-	TRBJ1-2	-	15	TRBV5-1	TGCGCCAGCAGCTTGAGTCCGGGCTCGAACTATGGCTACACCTTC	CASSLSPGSNYGYTF
-	TRBJ2-1	many	12	TRBV10-3	TGTGCCATCAGTGCAATCCGCGATGAGCAGTTCTTC	CAISAIRDEQFF
-	TRBJ1-2	-	13	TRBV11-3	TGTGACAGCAGCTTAGATCGGGTCTATGGCTACACCTTC	CDSSLDRVYGYTF
-	TRBJ1-2	-	12	TRBV19	TGTGCCAGTAGAATGACAGGCCAAGGCTACACCTTC	CASRMTGQGYTF